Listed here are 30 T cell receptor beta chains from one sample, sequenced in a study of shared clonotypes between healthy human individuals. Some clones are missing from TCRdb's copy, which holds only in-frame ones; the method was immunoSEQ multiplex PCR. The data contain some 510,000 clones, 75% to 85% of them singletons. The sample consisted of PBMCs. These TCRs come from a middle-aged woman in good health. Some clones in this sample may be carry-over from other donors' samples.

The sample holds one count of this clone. CDR3 region: CASTVAGEVYEQYF. CDR3 coding DNA: TGTGCCAGCACCGTAGCGGGAGAGGTGTACGAGCAGTACTTC. This chain uses TRBV28 with TRBJ2-7, with 9 nucleotides matching TRBD2. CDR1 and CDR2 from the germline V gene are MDHEN and SYDVKM. This CDR3 is built from 14 residues. Germline trimming cut 7 bases from V and 4 bases from J; bases unmatched to any gene: 8. The variable domain in full, completed from reference TRBV28 and TRBJ2-7, reads DVKVTQSSRYLVKRTGEKVFLECVQDMDHENMFWYRQDPGLGLRLIYFSYDVKMKEKGDIPEGYSVSREKKERFSLILESASTNQTSMYLCASTVAGEVYEQYFGPGTRLTVT.

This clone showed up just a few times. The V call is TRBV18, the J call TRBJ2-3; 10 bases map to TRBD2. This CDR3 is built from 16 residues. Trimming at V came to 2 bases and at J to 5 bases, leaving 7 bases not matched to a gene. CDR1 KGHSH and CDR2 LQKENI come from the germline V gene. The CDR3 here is CASSPTSSGSVDTQYF. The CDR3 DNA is TGTGCCAGCTCACCAACTTCTAGCGGGAGTGTAGATACGCAGTATTTT.

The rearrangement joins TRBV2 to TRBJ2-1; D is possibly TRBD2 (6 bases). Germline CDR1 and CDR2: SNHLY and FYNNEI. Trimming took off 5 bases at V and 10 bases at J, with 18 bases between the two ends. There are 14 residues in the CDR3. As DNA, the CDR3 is TGTGCCAGCAGTCGAGAGGTGTTCGGAGGGGAGCAGTTCTTC. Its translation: CASSREVFGGEQFF.

CDR3 bases: TGCGCCAGCAGCCATGCCGACAGTCGCGACTACGAGCAGTACTTC. Encoded protein: CASSHADSRDYEQYF. The chain links TRBV4-1 to TRBJ2-7; weak D call: TRBD1 (5 bases). Trimming cost V 3 bases and J 3 bases, with 15 bases left between them. CDR3 size: 15 residues. CDR1 and CDR2 from the germline V gene are MGHRA and YSYEKL.

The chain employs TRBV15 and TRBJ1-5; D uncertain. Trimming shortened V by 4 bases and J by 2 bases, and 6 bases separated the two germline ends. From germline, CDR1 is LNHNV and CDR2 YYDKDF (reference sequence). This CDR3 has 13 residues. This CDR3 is CATSNRRNQPQHF. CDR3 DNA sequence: TGTGCCACCAGCAACAGACGCAATCAGCCCCAGCATTTT.

CDR3 region: CASSLAGTGGANGYTF. As DNA, the CDR3 is TGCGCCAGCAGCTTGGCTGGGACAGGGGGCGCCAATGGCTACACCTTC. V is TRBV5-1 and J is TRBJ1-2; 12 nucleotides align to TRBD1. V shed 0 bases, J shed 6 bases, and the junction held 6 bases outside the gene matches. Germline V gene lookup returns CDR1 SGHRS and CDR2 YFSETQ. The CDR3 length is 16 residues.

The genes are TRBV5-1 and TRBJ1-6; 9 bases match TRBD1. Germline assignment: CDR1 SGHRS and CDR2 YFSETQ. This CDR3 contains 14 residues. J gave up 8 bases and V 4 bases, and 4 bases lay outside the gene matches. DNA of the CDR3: TGCGCCAGCAGCGAGGGGGACAGGGATTCACCCCTCCACTTT. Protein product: CASSEGDRDSPLHF. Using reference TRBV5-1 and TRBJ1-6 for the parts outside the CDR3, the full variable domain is KAGVTQTPRYLIKTRGQQVTLSCSPISGHRSVSWYQQTPGQGLQFLFEYFSETQRNKGNFPGRFSGRQFSNSRSEMNVSTLELGDSALYLCASSEGDRDSPLHFGNGTRLTVT.

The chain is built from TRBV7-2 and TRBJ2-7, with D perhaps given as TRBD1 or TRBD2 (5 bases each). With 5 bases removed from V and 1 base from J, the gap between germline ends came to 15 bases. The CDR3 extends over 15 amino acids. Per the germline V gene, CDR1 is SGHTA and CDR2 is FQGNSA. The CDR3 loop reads CASSPTRGRSYEQYF. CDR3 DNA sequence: TGTGCCAGCAGCCCCACACGGGGACGGTCCTACGAGCAGTACTTC.

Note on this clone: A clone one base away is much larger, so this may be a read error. DNA of the CDR3: TGTGCCAGCAGCTTCGGGATGGGGGCGGGGGACATTCAGTACTTC. Its protein is CASSFGMGAGDIQYF. This rearrangement joins TRBV7-9 to TRBJ2-4, with D tentatively TRBD2 (7 bases). V was cut by 3 bases and J by 8 bases, with 17 bases left in between. Germline CDR1 is SEHNR and CDR2 is FQNEAQ (reference sequence). The CDR3 is 15 amino acids.

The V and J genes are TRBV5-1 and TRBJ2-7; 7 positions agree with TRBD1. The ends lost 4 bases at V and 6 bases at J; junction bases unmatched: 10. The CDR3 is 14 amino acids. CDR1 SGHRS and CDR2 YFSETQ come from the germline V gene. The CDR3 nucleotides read TGCGCCAGCAGCCTGACGGGCGCAGGGGGCGAGCAGTACTTC. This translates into CASSLTGAGGEQYF.

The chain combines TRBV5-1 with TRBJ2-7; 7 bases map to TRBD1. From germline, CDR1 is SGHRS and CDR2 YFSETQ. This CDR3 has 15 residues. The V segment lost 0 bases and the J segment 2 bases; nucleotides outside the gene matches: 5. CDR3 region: CASSLAAGGPYEQYF. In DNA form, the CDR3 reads TGCGCCAGCAGCTTGGCGGCAGGGGGTCCCTACGAGCAGTACTTC.

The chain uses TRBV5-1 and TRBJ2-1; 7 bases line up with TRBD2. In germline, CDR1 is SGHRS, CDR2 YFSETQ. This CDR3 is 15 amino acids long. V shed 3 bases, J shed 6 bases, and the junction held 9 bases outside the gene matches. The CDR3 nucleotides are TGCGCCAGCAGCTATAGTCGGGGGGTTCGCAATGAGCAGTTCTTC. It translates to CASSYSRGVRNEQFF.

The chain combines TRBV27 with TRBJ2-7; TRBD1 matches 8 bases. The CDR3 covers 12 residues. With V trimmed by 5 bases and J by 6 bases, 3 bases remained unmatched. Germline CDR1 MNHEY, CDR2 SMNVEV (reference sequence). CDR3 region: CASSLTGGEQYF. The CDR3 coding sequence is TGTGCCAGCAGTCTTACAGGGGGCGAGCAGTACTTC.

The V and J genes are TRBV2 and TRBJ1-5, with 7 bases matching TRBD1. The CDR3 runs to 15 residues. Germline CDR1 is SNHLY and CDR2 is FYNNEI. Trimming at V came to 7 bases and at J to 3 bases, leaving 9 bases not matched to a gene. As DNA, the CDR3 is TGTGCCAGCAATATTGACAGGGCCTCCAATCAGCCCCAGCATTTT. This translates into CASNIDRASNQPQHF.

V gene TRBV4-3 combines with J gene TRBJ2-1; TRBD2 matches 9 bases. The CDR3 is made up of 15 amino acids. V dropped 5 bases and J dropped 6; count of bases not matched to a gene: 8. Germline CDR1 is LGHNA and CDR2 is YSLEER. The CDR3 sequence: CASSTGLAPINEQFF. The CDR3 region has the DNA TGCGCCAGCAGCACGGGACTAGCCCCCATCAATGAGCAGTTCTTC.

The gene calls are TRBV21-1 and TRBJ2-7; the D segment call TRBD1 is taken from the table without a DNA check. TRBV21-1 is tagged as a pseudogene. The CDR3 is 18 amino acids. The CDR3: CASSKGGTGTGVAYEQYF. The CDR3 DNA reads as TGTGCCAGCAGCAAAGGGGGAACCGGGACAGGGGTGGCCTACGAGCAGTACTTC.

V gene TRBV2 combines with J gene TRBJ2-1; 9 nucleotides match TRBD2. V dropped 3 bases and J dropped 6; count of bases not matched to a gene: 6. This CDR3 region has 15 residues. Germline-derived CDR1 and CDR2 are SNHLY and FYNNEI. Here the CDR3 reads CASSDLASGTNEQFF. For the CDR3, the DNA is TGTGCCAGCAGTGACTTGGCTAGCGGGACCAATGAGCAGTTCTTC.

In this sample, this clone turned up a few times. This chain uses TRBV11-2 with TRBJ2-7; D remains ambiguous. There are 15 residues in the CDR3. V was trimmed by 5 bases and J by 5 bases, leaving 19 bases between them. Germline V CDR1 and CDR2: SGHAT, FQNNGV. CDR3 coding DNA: TGTGCCAGCAGCCGCGCTAGTGGCATATCCCACGAGCAGTACTTC. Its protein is CASSRASGISHEQYF.

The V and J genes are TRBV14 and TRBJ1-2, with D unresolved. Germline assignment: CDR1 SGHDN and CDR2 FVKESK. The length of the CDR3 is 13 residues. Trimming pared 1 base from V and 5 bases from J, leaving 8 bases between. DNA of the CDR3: TGTGCCAGCAGCCAAGCCCCGCTGTATGGCTACACCTTC. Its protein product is CASSQAPLYGYTF.

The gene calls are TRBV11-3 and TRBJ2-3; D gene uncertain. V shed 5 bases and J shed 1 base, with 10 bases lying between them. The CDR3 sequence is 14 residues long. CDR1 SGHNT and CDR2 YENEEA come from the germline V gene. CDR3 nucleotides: TGTGCCAGCAGCCGAGTGGGTGGCACAGATACGCAGTATTTT. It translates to CASSRVGGTDTQYF.

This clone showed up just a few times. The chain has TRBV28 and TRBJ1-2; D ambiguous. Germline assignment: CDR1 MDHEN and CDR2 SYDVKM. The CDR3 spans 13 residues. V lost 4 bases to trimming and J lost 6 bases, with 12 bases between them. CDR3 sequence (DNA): TGTGCCAGCAGTTCGGGCCAGCTGAATGGCTACACCTTC. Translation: CASSSGQLNGYTF.

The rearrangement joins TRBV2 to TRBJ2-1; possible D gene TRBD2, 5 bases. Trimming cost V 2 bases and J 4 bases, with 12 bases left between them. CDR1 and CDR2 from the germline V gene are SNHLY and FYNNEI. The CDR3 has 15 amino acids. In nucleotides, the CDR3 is TGTGCCAGCAGTGAACTTCTAGCACTTTACAATGAGCAGTTCTTC. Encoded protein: CASSELLALYNEQFF.

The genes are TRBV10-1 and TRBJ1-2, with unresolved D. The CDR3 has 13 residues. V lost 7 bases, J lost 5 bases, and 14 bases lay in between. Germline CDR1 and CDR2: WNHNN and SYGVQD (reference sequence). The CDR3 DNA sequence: TGCGCCAGCACCTGTCGTCGTCATTATGGCTACACCTTC. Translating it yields CASTCRRHYGYTF.

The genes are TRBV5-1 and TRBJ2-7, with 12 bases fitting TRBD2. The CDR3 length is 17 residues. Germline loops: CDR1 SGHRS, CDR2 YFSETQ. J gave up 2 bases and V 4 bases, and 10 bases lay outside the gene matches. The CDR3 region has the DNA TGCGCCAGCAGCCTAACTGGGACTAGCGGGTTAACCTACGAGCAGTACTTC. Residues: CASSLTGTSGLTYEQYF.

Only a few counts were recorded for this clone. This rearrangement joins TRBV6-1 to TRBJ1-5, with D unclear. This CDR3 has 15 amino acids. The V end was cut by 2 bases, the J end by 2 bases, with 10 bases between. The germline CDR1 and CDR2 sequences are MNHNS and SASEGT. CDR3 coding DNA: TGTGCCAGCAGTGAATACGGAGAGGGCAATCAGCCCCAGCATTTT. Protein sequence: CASSEYGEGNQPQHF.

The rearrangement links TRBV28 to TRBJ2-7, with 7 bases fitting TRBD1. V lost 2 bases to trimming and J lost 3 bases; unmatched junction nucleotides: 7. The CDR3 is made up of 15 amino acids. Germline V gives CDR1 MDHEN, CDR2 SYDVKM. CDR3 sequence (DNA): TGTGCCAGCAGTTTACAGGGGGTGGAAAGCTACGAGCAGTACTTC. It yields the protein CASSLQGVESYEQYF.

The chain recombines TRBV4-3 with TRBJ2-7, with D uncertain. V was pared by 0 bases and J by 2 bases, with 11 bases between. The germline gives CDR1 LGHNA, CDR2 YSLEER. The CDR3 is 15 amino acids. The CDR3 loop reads CASSQDRYLTYEQYF. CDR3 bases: TGCGCCAGCAGCCAAGACCGTTATTTAACCTACGAGCAGTACTTC.

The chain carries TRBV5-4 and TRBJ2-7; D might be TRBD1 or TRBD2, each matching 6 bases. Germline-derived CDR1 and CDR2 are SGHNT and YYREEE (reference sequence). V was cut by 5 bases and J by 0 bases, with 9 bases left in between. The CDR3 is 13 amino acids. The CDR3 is CASRRDTSYEQYF. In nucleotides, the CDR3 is TGTGCCAGCAGGCGGGACACCTCCTACGAGCAGTACTTC.

In nucleotides, the CDR3 is TGCGCCAGCAGCTTGATAACTAGCTCGCGGGAGCAGTACTTC. This codes for CASSLITSSREQYF. The V gene is TRBV5-1, the J gene TRBJ2-7; D may be TRBD2 (6 bases). Germline assignment: CDR1 SGHRS and CDR2 YFSETQ. The V gene lost 1 base and the J gene lost 7 bases, with 15 bases spanning the gap. The CDR3 has 14 residues.

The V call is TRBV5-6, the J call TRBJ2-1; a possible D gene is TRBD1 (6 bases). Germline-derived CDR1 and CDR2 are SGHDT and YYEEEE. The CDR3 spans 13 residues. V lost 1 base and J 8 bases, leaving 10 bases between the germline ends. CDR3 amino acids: CASSLTGFDEQFF. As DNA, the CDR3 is TGTGCCAGCAGCTTGACAGGGTTCGATGAGCAGTTCTTC.